This is a list of T cell receptor beta chains from one sample in a study of post-analysis software for immune sequencing data. In TCRdb, the PCR reads were re-called with MiXCR into one record per CDR3 protein. The repertoire holds approximately 570,000 distinct CDR3 sequences, with roughly 46% as singletons. The sample comprised blood. Receptors originate from a girl aged 10 to 17 with multiple sclerosis. The CDR3 runs from the conserved cysteine through the conserved F or W. A D gene is named only where the DNA matches it firmly. Rows give clone size only sometimes, using once, few, many, or a class for an expanded clone.

TRBV24-1	TRBJ2-3	-	-	TGTGCCACCAGTGATCCGAGCGGGTCTAGCACAGATACGCAGTATTTT	CATSDPSGSSTDTQYF
TRBV20-1	TRBJ2-5	-	few	TGCAGTGCTACAAAGGGGGTAGGAGAGACCCAGTACTTC	CSATKGVGETQYF
TRBV4-2	TRBJ1-2	TRBD1	few	TGTGCCAGCAGCCAGACAGGGAGCGTCTATGGCTACACCTTC	CASSQTGSVYGYTF
TRBV4-1	TRBJ1-1	-	-	TGCGCCAGCAGCCAATCAGTTAGTGGGAACACTGAAGCTTTCTTT	CASSQSVSGNTEAFF
TRBV6-5	TRBJ1-1	-	-	TGTGCCAGCAGCCCGACAGCGAACACTGAAGCTTTCTTT	CASSPTANTEAFF
TRBV20-1	TRBJ2-7	-	few	TGCAGTGCTAGAAGCCAGGGTTCCTACGAGCAGTACTTC	CSARSQGSYEQYF
TRBV27	TRBJ1-4	-	-	TGTGCCCCCCCGGGGCCCGGTGGTGAAAAACTGTTTTTT	CAPPGPGGEKLFF
TRBV3-1	TRBJ2-1	-	-	TGTGCCAGCAGCCCCATCGGCGGCGGGAACGACTACAATGAGCAGTTCTTC	CASSPIGGGNDYNEQFF
TRBV9	TRBJ2-5	-	-	TGTGCCAGCAGCGTAGAGGGGGTTCTCCAAGAGACCCAGTACTTC	CASSVEGVLQETQYF
TRBV7-2	TRBJ2-1	-	once	TGTGCCAGCAGCTTAGGTTTCAGGCGCTCCTACAATGAGCAGTTCTTC	CASSLGFRRSYNEQFF
TRBV6-6	TRBJ2-1	TRBD2	few	TGTGCCAGCAGCCGACTAGCGGGAGCTGGAGAGCAGTTCTTC	CASSRLAGAGEQFF
TRBV27	TRBJ2-5	TRBD2	few	TGTGCCAGCAGGGGACTAGCGAGGAGACGAGAGACCCAGTACTTC	CASRGLARRRETQYF
TRBV12-3/TRBV12-4	TRBJ2-7	-	-	TGTGCCAACAGTTGGTCCACCCGCTCCTACGAGCAGTACTTC	CANSWSTRSYEQYF